A selection of T cell receptor beta chains follows, all from one sample in a study of blood T cells in healthy people across ages. TCRdb reprocessed the 5' RACE reads with MiXCR, giving one entry per CDR3 protein. This table has over 1,500,000 distinct CDR3 sequences, just under 50% appearing once. Sample: blood. The receptors were gathered from a woman in her forties in good health. Both conserved end residues are part of each CDR3. The D gene is left open where the match is weak. Clone size is given for some rows only: seen once, a few or many times, or a class if the clone is expanded.

cdr3_aa: CASSSPQGASNEKLFF
cdr3_nt: TGTGCCAGCAGCAGCCCGCAGGGAGCGTCTAATGAAAAACTGTTTTTT
v_call: TRBV7-9
clone_size: NA
d_call: NA
j_call: TRBJ1-4

cdr3_aa: CASSVMGLQVDTQYF
cdr3_nt: TGTGCCAGCAGTGTAATGGGACTCCAGGTAGATACGCAGTATTTT
v_call: TRBV27
clone_size: once
d_call: NA
j_call: TRBJ2-3

cdr3_aa: CASSQDAVRNTEAFF
cdr3_nt: TGCGCCAGCAGCCAAGATGCGGTTAGAAACACTGAAGCTTTCTTT
v_call: TRBV4-1
clone_size: NA
d_call: NA
j_call: TRBJ1-1

cdr3_aa: CASRPNAGELFF
cdr3_nt: TGTGCCAGCAGGCCAAATGCCGGGGAGCTGTTTTTT
v_call: TRBV2
clone_size: NA
d_call: NA
j_call: TRBJ2-2

cdr3_aa: CSAGKSRPVGTDTQYF
cdr3_nt: TGCAGTGCCGGTAAATCTCGGCCCGTAGGGACAGATACGCAGTATTTT
v_call: TRBV20-1
clone_size: few
d_call: NA
j_call: TRBJ2-3

cdr3_aa: CSASGRTGGREQFF
cdr3_nt: TGCAGTGCTAGCGGACGGACGGGCGGTAGGGAGCAGTTCTTC
v_call: TRBV20-1
clone_size: NA
d_call: NA
j_call: TRBJ2-1

cdr3_aa: CSVDPGEGGYGYTF
cdr3_nt: TGCAGCGTTGATCCCGGGGAGGGTGGCTATGGCTACACCTTC
v_call: TRBV29-1
clone_size: few
d_call: NA
j_call: TRBJ1-2

cdr3_aa: CASSLTGGGSQPQHF
cdr3_nt: TGTGCCAGCAGCCTGACAGGGGGCGGGAGTCAGCCCCAGCATTTT
v_call: TRBV6-5
clone_size: few
d_call: TRBD1
j_call: TRBJ1-5

cdr3_aa: CASGGLAGYNEQFF
cdr3_nt: TGCGCCAGCGGAGGACTAGCGGGGTACAATGAGCAGTTCTTC
v_call: TRBV5-1
clone_size: few
d_call: TRBD2
j_call: TRBJ2-1

cdr3_aa: CASSYSMGGWNEQFF
cdr3_nt: TGTGCCAGCAGTTACTCGATGGGGGGCTGGAATGAGCAGTTCTTC
v_call: TRBV6-2/TRBV6-3
clone_size: few
d_call: NA
j_call: TRBJ2-1

cdr3_aa: CASSLTPGLAGGTQYF
cdr3_nt: TGTGCCAGCAGCTTAACCCCGGGACTAGCGGGGGGTACGCAGTATTTT
v_call: TRBV7-3
clone_size: NA
d_call: TRBD2
j_call: TRBJ2-3

cdr3_aa: CASSATVANGPQYF
cdr3_nt: TGTGCCAGCAGCGCGACAGTGGCCAACGGTCCGCAGTATTTT
v_call: TRBV9
clone_size: few
d_call: NA
j_call: TRBJ2-3

cdr3_aa: CASSEVRGYGANVLTF
cdr3_nt: TGTGCCAGCAGTGAAGTTCGAGGGTATGGGGCCAACGTCCTGACTTTC
v_call: TRBV6-1
clone_size: few
d_call: NA
j_call: TRBJ2-6

cdr3_aa: CASSTSDADTQYF
cdr3_nt: TGTGCCAGCAGCACCTCTGACGCTGATACGCAGTATTTT
v_call: TRBV13
clone_size: few
d_call: NA
j_call: TRBJ2-3

cdr3_aa: CASSRTGGANVLTF
cdr3_nt: TGTGCCAGCAGTCGGACTGGTGGGGCCAACGTCCTGACTTTC
v_call: TRBV6-2/TRBV6-3
clone_size: few
d_call: NA
j_call: TRBJ2-6

cdr3_aa: CASSLEDGRETEAFF
cdr3_nt: TGTGCCAGCAGCTTGGAAGATGGCAGGGAAACTGAAGCTTTCTTT
v_call: TRBV5-5
clone_size: NA
d_call: NA
j_call: TRBJ1-1

cdr3_aa: CASSQEFAGSNYGYTF
cdr3_nt: TGCGCCAGCAGCCAAGAATTCGCCGGCAGTAACTATGGCTACACCTTC
v_call: TRBV4-3
clone_size: NA
d_call: NA
j_call: TRBJ1-2

cdr3_aa: CASSEGGAGGTLAKNIQYF
cdr3_nt: TGTGCCAGCAGTGAGGGGGGAGCGGGGGGGACTTTAGCCAAAAACATTCAGTACTTC
v_call: TRBV2
clone_size: few
d_call: TRBD2
j_call: TRBJ2-4

cdr3_aa: CASRDRDRVEQYF
cdr3_nt: TGTGCCAGCAGGGACCGGGACAGGGTCGAGCAGTACTTC
v_call: TRBV12-3/TRBV12-4
clone_size: NA
d_call: TRBD1
j_call: TRBJ2-7

cdr3_aa: CASSWGGLVVLNEQFF
cdr3_nt: TGCGCCAGCAGCTGGGGGGGACTAGTAGTCCTCAATGAGCAGTTCTTC
v_call: TRBV4-3
clone_size: NA
d_call: TRBD2
j_call: TRBJ2-1

cdr3_aa: CASSSPLGQEDYNEQFF
cdr3_nt: TGTGCCAGCAGCTCCCCCCTGGGACAGGAGGACTACAATGAGCAGTTCTTC
v_call: TRBV7-9
clone_size: NA
d_call: TRBD1
j_call: TRBJ2-1

cdr3_aa: CASSELGQGWKATQYF
cdr3_nt: TGTGCCAGCAGTGAACTCGGACAGGGGTGGAAGGCGACCCAGTACTTC
v_call: TRBV2
clone_size: few
d_call: TRBD1
j_call: TRBJ2-5

cdr3_aa: CASSEAPGRTYEQYF
cdr3_nt: TGTGCCAGCAGTGAAGCCCCGGGACGGACCTACGAGCAGTACTTC
v_call: TRBV6-1
clone_size: few
d_call: NA
j_call: TRBJ2-7

cdr3_aa: CSARGWIAGGHRRQETQYF
cdr3_nt: TGCAGTGCTAGGGGCTGGATAGCGGGGGGTCACAGGCGGCAAGAGACCCAGTACTTC
v_call: TRBV20-1
clone_size: few
d_call: TRBD2
j_call: TRBJ2-5

cdr3_aa: CASSFAGSHSYEQYF
cdr3_nt: TGTGCCAGCAGTTTCGCCGGCTCTCACTCCTACGAGCAGTACTTC
v_call: TRBV12-3/TRBV12-4
clone_size: NA
d_call: NA
j_call: TRBJ2-7

cdr3_aa: CASASTGTRTQYF
cdr3_nt: TGTGCCAGCGCCTCGACGGGGACTCGGACCCAGTACTTC
v_call: TRBV6-2/TRBV6-3
clone_size: NA
d_call: NA
j_call: TRBJ2-5

cdr3_aa: CAASGAGDGANSGYTF
cdr3_nt: TGTGCCGCCAGTGGGGCTGGGGACGGAGCTAACTCTGGCTACACCTTC
v_call: TRBV24-1
clone_size: NA
d_call: NA
j_call: TRBJ1-2

cdr3_aa: CASSLAPGTMNEQFF
cdr3_nt: TGTGCCAGCAGTTTAGCCCCCGGGACAATGAATGAGCAGTTCTTC
v_call: TRBV12-3/TRBV12-4
clone_size: NA
d_call: NA
j_call: TRBJ2-1

cdr3_aa: CASSLNSGIGNQPQHF
cdr3_nt: TGTGCCAGCAGTTTAAATTCAGGGATTGGCAATCAGCCCCAGCATTTT
v_call: TRBV12-3/TRBV12-4
clone_size: NA
d_call: NA
j_call: TRBJ1-5

cdr3_aa: CATSTTRPPGNYGYTF
cdr3_nt: TGTGCCACCAGTACGACCAGACCACCAGGGAACTATGGCTACACCTTC
v_call: TRBV24-1
clone_size: NA
d_call: NA
j_call: TRBJ1-2

cdr3_aa: CATSDQVAGEETQYF
cdr3_nt: TGTGCCACCAGTGATCAGGTAGCGGGGGAAGAGACCCAGTACTTC
v_call: TRBV24-1
clone_size: NA
d_call: TRBD2
j_call: TRBJ2-5

cdr3_aa: CASSSPGTGQQEQYF
cdr3_nt: TGTGCCAGCAGCTCCCCAGGGACGGGTCAGCAGGAACAGTACTTC
v_call: TRBV7-9
clone_size: NA
d_call: NA
j_call: TRBJ2-7

cdr3_aa: CASSLGFRRGRQETQYF
cdr3_nt: TGTGCCAGCAGCTTAGGGTTTCGGCGGGGGCGTCAAGAGACCCAGTACTTC
v_call: TRBV7-2
clone_size: few
d_call: NA
j_call: TRBJ2-5

cdr3_aa: CASSGGQGPPHF
cdr3_nt: TGCGCCAGCAGTGGAGGACAAGGGCCCCCCCACTTT
v_call: TRBV10-1
clone_size: NA
d_call: NA
j_call: TRBJ1-6

cdr3_aa: CASSRRGGWGTDTQYF
cdr3_nt: TGTGCCAGCAGCCGTCGAGGGGGTTGGGGCACAGATACGCAGTATTTT
v_call: TRBV7-2
clone_size: few
d_call: NA
j_call: TRBJ2-3

cdr3_aa: CASSLGLSGGRNEQYF
cdr3_nt: TGTGCCAGCAGTTTAGGTTTGTCAGGGGGCCGTAACGAGCAGTACTTC
v_call: TRBV28
clone_size: NA
d_call: TRBD1
j_call: TRBJ2-7

cdr3_aa: CASSQEDGGDQPQHF
cdr3_nt: TGCGCCAGCAGCCAAGAAGACGGAGGGGATCAGCCCCAGCATTTT
v_call: TRBV4-1
clone_size: NA
d_call: NA
j_call: TRBJ1-5

cdr3_aa: CASSLWGVEEKLFF
cdr3_nt: TGTGCCAGCAGCTTATGGGGGGTGGAAGAAAAACTGTTTTTT
v_call: TRBV7-2
clone_size: NA
d_call: NA
j_call: TRBJ1-4

cdr3_aa: CASSNLAGGADTQYF
cdr3_nt: TGTGCCAGCAGTAACCTAGCGGGGGGAGCAGATACGCAGTATTTT
v_call: TRBV27
clone_size: NA
d_call: TRBD2
j_call: TRBJ2-3

cdr3_aa: CASSLARSAPIQETQYF
cdr3_nt: TGTGCCAGCAGCTTGGCCCGGAGCGCACCTATACAAGAGACCCAGTACTTC
v_call: TRBV5-6
clone_size: NA
d_call: NA
j_call: TRBJ2-5

cdr3_aa: CSVSTRGDIRGTQYF
cdr3_nt: TGCAGCGTTAGCACCAGGGGGGACATAAGAGGGACCCAGTACTTC
v_call: TRBV29-1
clone_size: NA
d_call: NA
j_call: TRBJ2-5

cdr3_aa: CSVETPTDTQYF
cdr3_nt: TGCAGCGTTGAAACCCCGACAGATACGCAGTATTTT
v_call: TRBV29-1
clone_size: once
d_call: NA
j_call: TRBJ2-3

cdr3_aa: CASSLKRDYTDTQYF
cdr3_nt: TGCGCCAGCAGCTTAAAAAGGGACTATACAGATACGCAGTATTTT
v_call: TRBV7-2
clone_size: NA
d_call: TRBD2
j_call: TRBJ2-3

cdr3_aa: CASSASNNEQFF
cdr3_nt: TGTGCCAGCAGCGCGTCCAACAATGAGCAGTTCTTC
v_call: TRBV9
clone_size: NA
d_call: NA
j_call: TRBJ2-1

cdr3_aa: CASSPPNRGEQYF
cdr3_nt: TGCGCCAGCAGTCCCCCTAACAGGGGCGAGCAGTACTTC
v_call: TRBV4-1
clone_size: NA
d_call: TRBD1
j_call: TRBJ2-7

cdr3_aa: CASSLRQGSHNEQFF
cdr3_nt: TGTGCCAGCAGTTTGCGACAGGGGTCCCACAATGAGCAGTTCTTC
v_call: TRBV12-3/TRBV12-4
clone_size: few
d_call: TRBD1
j_call: TRBJ2-1

cdr3_aa: CASSQAGGLRNSPLHF
cdr3_nt: TGCGCCAGCAGCCAAGCAGGGGGCCTGCGAAATTCACCCCTCCACTTT
v_call: TRBV4-3
clone_size: few
d_call: TRBD1
j_call: TRBJ1-6

cdr3_aa: CASSLSGDRGGYEQYF
cdr3_nt: TGTGCCAGCAGTTTAAGTGGGGACCGGGGGGGCTACGAGCAGTACTTC
v_call: TRBV28
clone_size: NA
d_call: TRBD2
j_call: TRBJ2-7

cdr3_aa: CASTKVGGLYEQYF
cdr3_nt: TGTGCCAGCACCAAGGTTGGGGGGCTCTACGAGCAGTACTTC
v_call: TRBV27
clone_size: NA
d_call: NA
j_call: TRBJ2-7

cdr3_aa: CASSLRRAGGPIYEQYF
cdr3_nt: TGTGCCAGCAGTTTGAGACGAGCGGGGGGGCCGATTTACGAGCAGTACTTC
v_call: TRBV12-3/TRBV12-4
clone_size: once
d_call: TRBD2
j_call: TRBJ2-7

cdr3_aa: CSAPNIVGGRKNGYTF
cdr3_nt: TGCAGTGCTCCTAATATCGTCGGGGGGCGGAAAAATGGCTACACCTTC
v_call: TRBV20-1
clone_size: NA
d_call: NA
j_call: TRBJ1-2